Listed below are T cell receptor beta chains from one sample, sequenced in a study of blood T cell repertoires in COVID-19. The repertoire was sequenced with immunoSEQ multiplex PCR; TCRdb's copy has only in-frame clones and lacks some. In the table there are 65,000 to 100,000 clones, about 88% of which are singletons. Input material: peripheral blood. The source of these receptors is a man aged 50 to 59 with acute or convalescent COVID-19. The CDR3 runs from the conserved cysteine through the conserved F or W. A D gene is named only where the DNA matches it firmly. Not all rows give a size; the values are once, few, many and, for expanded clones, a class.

CDR3aa: CASSIGAGGGTTDTQYF
CDR3nt: TGTGCCAGTAGTATAGGGGCTGGCGGGGGGACCACAGATACGCAGTATTTT
v_gene: TRBV19
abundance: once
j_gene: TRBJ2-3
d_gene: TRBD2

CDR3aa: CASSRGAMAEAFF
CDR3nt: TGTGCCAGCAGTCGCGGCGCGATGGCTGAAGCTTTCTTT
v_gene: TRBV12-3/TRBV12-4
abundance: NA
j_gene: TRBJ1-1
d_gene: NA

CDR3aa: CASSLGRDRLGQETQYF
CDR3nt: TGCGCCAGCAGCTTGGGCCGGGACAGGCTCGGGCAAGAGACCCAGTACTTC
v_gene: TRBV5-1
abundance: few
j_gene: TRBJ2-5
d_gene: TRBD1

CDR3aa: CAWGTGREAFF
CDR3nt: TGTGCCTGGGGGACAGGGCGTGAAGCTTTCTTT
v_gene: TRBV30
abundance: NA
j_gene: TRBJ1-1
d_gene: TRBD1

CDR3aa: CSVRSGTGNYGYTF
CDR3nt: TGCAGCGTGCGGTCCGGGACAGGGAACTATGGCTACACCTTC
v_gene: TRBV29-1
abundance: NA
j_gene: TRBJ1-2
d_gene: TRBD1

CDR3aa: CASSLAGINSPLHF
CDR3nt: TGTGCCAGCAGTTTAGCAGGGATTAATTCACCCCTCCACTTT
v_gene: TRBV28
abundance: NA
j_gene: TRBJ1-6
d_gene: NA

CDR3aa: CASSFRGWAPLHF
CDR3nt: TGTGCCAGCAGTTTCAGGGGCTGGGCACCCCTCCACTTT
v_gene: TRBV12-3/TRBV12-4
abundance: NA
j_gene: TRBJ1-6
d_gene: NA

CDR3aa: CASSRGTGNYEQYF
CDR3nt: TGCGCCAGCAGCCGCGGGACTGGCAACTACGAGCAGTACTTC
v_gene: TRBV5-1
abundance: NA
j_gene: TRBJ2-7
d_gene: NA

CDR3aa: CASSESGVSNQPQHF
CDR3nt: TGTGCCAGCAGTGAATCGGGGGTTAGCAATCAGCCCCAGCATTTT
v_gene: TRBV6-1
abundance: NA
j_gene: TRBJ1-5
d_gene: NA

CDR3aa: CASSSRLAGFTDTQYF
CDR3nt: TGTGCCAGCAGCTCTCGACTAGCGGGGTTCACAGATACGCAGTATTTT
v_gene: TRBV9
abundance: NA
j_gene: TRBJ2-3
d_gene: TRBD2

CDR3aa: CASSLGGQTNTGELFF
CDR3nt: TGTGCCAGCAGTTTAGGGGGACAAACGAACACCGGGGAGCTGTTTTTT
v_gene: TRBV27
abundance: NA
j_gene: TRBJ2-2
d_gene: NA

CDR3aa: CASSRQVNQPQHF
CDR3nt: TGTGCCAGCAGCCGACAGGTTAATCAGCCCCAGCATTTT
v_gene: TRBV4-2
abundance: NA
j_gene: TRBJ1-5
d_gene: NA

CDR3aa: CASSKSEEGRNTEAFF
CDR3nt: TGTGCCAGCAGCAAGTCGGAGGAAGGGAGGAACACTGAAGCTTTCTTT
v_gene: TRBV21-1
abundance: NA
j_gene: TRBJ1-1
d_gene: NA

CDR3aa: CASSQTRINSPLHF
CDR3nt: TGTGCCAGCAGCCAGACCAGGATTAATTCACCCCTCCACTTT
v_gene: TRBV3-1/TRBV3-2
abundance: NA
j_gene: TRBJ1-6
d_gene: NA

CDR3aa: CASKAGQGNEKLFF
CDR3nt: TGTGCCAGCAAAGCAGGACAGGGTAATGAAAAACTGTTTTTT
v_gene: TRBV5-4
abundance: NA
j_gene: TRBJ1-4
d_gene: TRBD1

CDR3aa: CSVGSASDTQYF
CDR3nt: TGCAGCGTTGGTAGCGCGTCAGATACGCAGTATTTT
v_gene: TRBV29-1
abundance: NA
j_gene: TRBJ2-3
d_gene: NA

CDR3aa: CASSLRGRRGTDTQYF
CDR3nt: TGTGCCAGTAGCCTAAGGGGGCGCCGGGGCACAGATACGCAGTATTTT
v_gene: TRBV19
abundance: NA
j_gene: TRBJ2-3
d_gene: TRBD1

CDR3aa: CASIRGGRDEQFF
CDR3nt: TGTGCCAGCATCCGAGGGGGGAGGGATGAGCAGTTCTTC
v_gene: TRBV2
abundance: NA
j_gene: TRBJ2-1
d_gene: NA

CDR3aa: CASRTRDHGGYTF
CDR3nt: TGTGCCAGCAGGACCAGGGATCACGGGGGCTACACCTTC
v_gene: TRBV12-3/TRBV12-4
abundance: NA
j_gene: TRBJ1-2
d_gene: NA

CDR3aa: CASSLASNQPQHF
CDR3nt: TGTGCCAGCAGCTTAGCGAGCAATCAGCCCCAGCATTTT
v_gene: TRBV11-3
abundance: NA
j_gene: TRBJ1-5
d_gene: NA

CDR3aa: CASRQQGGTEAFF
CDR3nt: TGTGCCAGCAGACAACAGGGCGGAACTGAAGCTTTCTTT
v_gene: TRBV5-6
abundance: NA
j_gene: TRBJ1-1
d_gene: NA

CDR3aa: CASTPSPGTNEKLFF
CDR3nt: TGTGCCAGCACCCCCTCTCCAGGGACTAATGAAAAACTGTTTTTT
v_gene: TRBV3-1/TRBV3-2
abundance: NA
j_gene: TRBJ1-4
d_gene: NA

CDR3aa: CASSVRASGVTDTQYF
CDR3nt: TGTGCCAGCAGCGTTCGGGCTAGCGGGGTCACAGATACGCAGTATTTT
v_gene: TRBV9
abundance: NA
j_gene: TRBJ2-3
d_gene: TRBD2

CDR3aa: CASSDLGRQNTEAFF
CDR3nt: TGTGCCAGCAGTGATTTGGGCCGTCAGAACACTGAAGCTTTCTTT
v_gene: TRBV2
abundance: NA
j_gene: TRBJ1-1
d_gene: NA

CDR3aa: CASSPPGGATDTQYF
CDR3nt: TGTGCCAGCAGCCCTCCCGGGGGGGCCACAGATACGCAGTATTTT
v_gene: TRBV27
abundance: NA
j_gene: TRBJ2-3
d_gene: TRBD2

CDR3aa: CAWNTGTSNEKLFF
CDR3nt: TGTGCCTGGAATACAGGGACCTCTAATGAAAAACTGTTTTTT
v_gene: TRBV30
abundance: NA
j_gene: TRBJ1-4
d_gene: NA

CDR3aa: CASSRGTGGFYTF
CDR3nt: TGTGCCAGCAGTAGGGGGACAGGGGGCTTCTACACCTTC
v_gene: TRBV6-5
abundance: NA
j_gene: TRBJ1-2
d_gene: TRBD1

CDR3aa: CASSHRGQQKGNTIYF
CDR3nt: TGTGCCAGCAGCCATCGGGGACAGCAAAAGGGAAACACCATATATTTT
v_gene: TRBV3-1/TRBV3-2
abundance: NA
j_gene: TRBJ1-3
d_gene: TRBD1

CDR3aa: CASSVAGMNTIYF
CDR3nt: TGTGCCAGCAGCGTAGCAGGGATGAACACCATATATTTT
v_gene: TRBV9
abundance: NA
j_gene: TRBJ1-3
d_gene: NA

CDR3aa: CASTKVGANTEAFF
CDR3nt: TGTGCCAGCACTAAAGTTGGGGCGAACACTGAAGCTTTCTTT
v_gene: TRBV5-7
abundance: NA
j_gene: TRBJ1-1
d_gene: NA

CDR3aa: CASSPRGLAGPGETQYF
CDR3nt: TGTGCCAGCAGCCCCCGTGGACTAGCGGGCCCGGGAGAGACCCAGTACTTC
v_gene: TRBV7-2
abundance: NA
j_gene: TRBJ2-5
d_gene: TRBD2

CDR3aa: CASSFAQLSSGNTIYF
CDR3nt: TGTGCCAGCAGTTTCGCACAGCTTAGCTCTGGAAACACCATATATTTT
v_gene: TRBV28
abundance: NA
j_gene: TRBJ1-3
d_gene: NA

CDR3aa: CASSLDGGKTEAFF
CDR3nt: TGCGCCAGCAGCTTGGACGGGGGGAAGACTGAAGCTTTCTTT
v_gene: TRBV5-1
abundance: NA
j_gene: TRBJ1-1
d_gene: NA

CDR3aa: CASSLESWEDTEAFF
CDR3nt: TGCGCCAGCAGCCTCGAAAGTTGGGAGGACACTGAAGCTTTCTTT
v_gene: TRBV5-1
abundance: NA
j_gene: TRBJ1-1
d_gene: NA

CDR3aa: CASSTGQLIGANVLTF
CDR3nt: TGTGCCAGCAGTACCGGACAACTGATTGGGGCCAACGTCCTGACTTTC
v_gene: TRBV27
abundance: NA
j_gene: TRBJ2-6
d_gene: NA

CDR3aa: CASSLSGSDYGYTF
CDR3nt: TGTGCCAGCAGCTTATCGGGGTCAGACTATGGCTACACCTTC
v_gene: TRBV7-9
abundance: few
j_gene: TRBJ1-2
d_gene: NA

CDR3aa: CASSKGQQETQYF
CDR3nt: TGTGCCAGCAGCAAGGGACAGCAAGAGACCCAGTACTTC
v_gene: TRBV5-4
abundance: few
j_gene: TRBJ2-5
d_gene: TRBD1

CDR3aa: CASSQVMAGINF
CDR3nt: TGTGCCAGCAGCCAAGTAATGGCAGGGATAAACTTT
v_gene: TRBV3-1/TRBV3-2
abundance: few
j_gene: TRBJ1-1
d_gene: NA

CDR3aa: CASSAGGGRNEQFF
CDR3nt: TGTGCCAGCAGCGCGGGGGGAGGTAGGAATGAGCAGTTCTTC
v_gene: TRBV5-5
abundance: NA
j_gene: TRBJ2-1
d_gene: TRBD2

CDR3aa: CASSLLRGVGNTEAFF
CDR3nt: TGTGCCAGCAGTTTATTAAGAGGAGTGGGGAACACTGAAGCTTTCTTT
v_gene: TRBV28
abundance: NA
j_gene: TRBJ1-1
d_gene: NA